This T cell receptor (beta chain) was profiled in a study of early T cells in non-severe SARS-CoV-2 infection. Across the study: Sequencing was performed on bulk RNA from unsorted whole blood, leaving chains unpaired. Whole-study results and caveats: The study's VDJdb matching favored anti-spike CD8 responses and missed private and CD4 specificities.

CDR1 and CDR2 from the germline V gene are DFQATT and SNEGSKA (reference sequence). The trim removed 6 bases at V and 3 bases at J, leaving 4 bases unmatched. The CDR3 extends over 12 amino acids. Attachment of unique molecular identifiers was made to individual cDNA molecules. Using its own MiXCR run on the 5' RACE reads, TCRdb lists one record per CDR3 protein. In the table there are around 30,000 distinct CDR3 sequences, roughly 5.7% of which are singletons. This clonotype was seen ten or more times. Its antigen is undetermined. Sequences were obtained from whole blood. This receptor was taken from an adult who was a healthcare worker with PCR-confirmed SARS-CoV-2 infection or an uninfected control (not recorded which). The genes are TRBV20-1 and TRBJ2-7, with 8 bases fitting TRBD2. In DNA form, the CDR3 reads TGCAGTGCGGTCGGGACTAGCTACGAGCAGTACTTC. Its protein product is CSAVGTSYEQYF.